Sequencing of this T cell receptor (beta chain) was carried out in a study of memory CD4+ T cells and cytomegalovirus serostatus. The wider study: This sample comes from healthy Belgian adults, about nine CMV seropositive, approximately 22 seronegative.

Germline V gives CDR1 LGHNA, CDR2 YSLEER. This CDR3 region has 17 residues. Trimming at V came to 0 bases and at J to 5 bases, leaving 10 bases not matched to a gene. Single viable CD3+CD4+CD8-CD45RO+ cells were sorted as the memory CD4+ T cells. Per the original data handling: Out-of-frame sequences were removed, leaving roughly 2.1 million distinct TCRbeta sequences. Repertoires were generated with immunoSEQ multiplex PCR, while TCRdb's copy carries only in-frame clones and drops some. V, J and clone size derive from that table, while D and trimming were established from the DNA sequence. In the table there are tens of thousands of clones, about three quarters of which are singletons.

Sample: memory CD4+ T cells from blood. The chain has TRBV4-3 and TRBJ2-7, with 10 bases aligning to TRBD1. This receptor was obtained from an adult in good health and CMV-seronegative. CDR3 in DNA: TGCGCCAGCAGCCAAGATCTTTGGGGACAGGGGTCCCACGAGCAGTACTTC. Its translation is CASSQDLWGQGSHEQYF.